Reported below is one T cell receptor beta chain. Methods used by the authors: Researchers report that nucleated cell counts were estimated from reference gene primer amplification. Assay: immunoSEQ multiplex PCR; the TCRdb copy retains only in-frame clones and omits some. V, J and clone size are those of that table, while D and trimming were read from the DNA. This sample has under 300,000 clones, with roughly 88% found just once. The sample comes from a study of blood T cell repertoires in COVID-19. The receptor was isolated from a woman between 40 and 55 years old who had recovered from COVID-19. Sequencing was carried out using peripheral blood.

CDR3 amino acids: CASSPDTEETQYF. Written as DNA, the CDR3 is TGTGCCAGCAGCCCGGACACAGAAGAGACCCAGTACTTC. The chain joins TRBV5-8 to TRBJ2-5; D is possibly TRBD1 (5 bases). V was shortened by 4 bases and J by 3 bases, with 10 bases between the two germline ends. This CDR3 contains 13 residues. Germline V gene lookup returns CDR1 SGHTS and CDR2 YDEGEE.